The 20 T cell receptor beta chains given below trace back to one sample, sequenced in a study of shared clonotypes between healthy human individuals. Some clones are missing from TCRdb's copy, which holds only in-frame ones; the method was immunoSEQ multiplex PCR. The data contain around 300,000 clones, about nine tenths of them seen just once; the ten biggest clones take up roughly 17%. Sequenced sample: memory CD8+ T cells sorted from blood. Subset noted: CD45RO+ cells pooled with CCR7-negative TemRA cells. These receptors were obtained from a man between 18 and 29 years old in good health.

J is TRBJ2-4 and V is TRBV6-5, with 11 bases that match TRBD2. CDR3 size: 15 residues. J was trimmed by 8 bases and V by 6 bases; bases with no gene match: 9. Germline assignment: CDR1 MNHEY and CDR2 SVGAGI. Written as DNA, the CDR3 is TGTGCCAGCAGCGCCCTAGCGGGAGGTTGGGACATTCAGTACTTC. It codes for CASSALAGGWDIQYF.

J is TRBJ2-7 and V is TRBV2, with 9 bases matching TRBD1. The germline V gene encodes CDR1 SNHLY and CDR2 FYNNEI. CDR3 length: 14 residues. The J segment lost 5 bases and the V segment lost 5 bases, leaving 7 bases of the junction unmatched. CDR3 loop: CASSMGQGLHEQYF. CDR3 nucleotide sequence: TGTGCCAGCAGTATGGGACAGGGATTACACGAGCAGTACTTC.

The rearrangement links TRBV5-6 to TRBJ2-1; 12 bases match TRBD2. There are 16 residues in the CDR3. Looked up from germline, CDR1 is SGHDT and CDR2 is YYEEEE. The J segment lost 4 bases and the V segment lost 1 base, leaving 3 bases of the junction unmatched. The CDR3 sequence is CASSLRGTSGYNEQFF. The DNA of the CDR3 is TGTGCCAGCAGCTTGAGAGGGACTAGCGGGTACAATGAGCAGTTCTTC.

The J gene is TRBJ2-1, the V gene TRBV10-2; TRBD2 aligns across 7 bases. CDR1 is WSHSY, CDR2 SAAADI, per germline. The CDR3 has 14 amino acids. V gave up 2 bases and J gave up 10 bases; unmatched junction bases: 8. In nucleotides, the CDR3 is TGCGCCAGCAGTGAGGACGCTAGCGGTCAGGAGCAGTTCTTC. Protein: CASSEDASGQEQFF.

The V and J genes are TRBV6-5 and TRBJ1-6; D is unclear. The CDR3 extends over 15 amino acids. Germline V gene sequence: CDR1 MNHEY, CDR2 SVGAGI. Trimming shortened V by 2 bases and J by 8 bases, and 13 bases separated the two germline ends. The CDR3 sequence is CASSYGAGLDSPLHF. CDR3 DNA: TGTGCCAGCAGTTACGGAGCGGGTCTGGATTCACCCCTCCACTTT.

A few counts support this clone. The gene calls are TRBV27 and TRBJ1-1; no firm D call. The CDR3 totals 13 residues. Germline CDR1 is MNHEY and CDR2 is SMNVEV (reference sequence). The ends were cut back, 7 bases at V and 0 bases at J, with 9 bases in the middle. This chain's CDR3 is CASNRNMNTEAFF. In DNA form, the CDR3 reads TGTGCCAGCAATCGGAACATGAACACTGAAGCTTTCTTT.

To note about this clone: The sample holds other DNA sequences that translate to the same CDR3. The J gene is TRBJ2-7, the V gene TRBV7-9; D is possibly TRBD2 (6 bases). Trimming took off 4 bases at V and 4 bases at J, with 8 bases between the two ends. The CDR3 length is 12 residues. Per the germline V gene, CDR1 is SEHNR and CDR2 is FQNEAQ (reference sequence). CDR3 coding DNA: TGTGCCAGCAGCTACGGGACTTACGAGCAGTACTTC. Protein sequence: CASSYGTYEQYF.

In this sample, this clone turned up a few times. The rearrangement uses TRBV7-9 and TRBJ2-7, with D unresolved. CDR1 SEHNR and CDR2 FQNEAQ come from the germline V gene (reference sequence). V lost 4 bases, J lost 3 bases, and 13 bases lay in between. The CDR3 length is 14 residues. The CDR3 coding sequence is TGTGCCAGCAGCTCCAGAGGTCGCGACTACGAGCAGTACTTC. It encodes CASSSRGRDYEQYF.

The V call is TRBV27, the J call TRBJ1-4; D is undetermined. From germline, CDR1 is MNHEY and CDR2 SMNVEV (reference sequence). The CDR3 is 14 residues long. Trimming removed 3 bases from V and 3 bases from J, with 8 bases in between. CDR3 region: CASSFTGSNEKLFF. DNA of the CDR3: TGTGCCAGCAGTTTTACCGGGTCTAATGAAAAACTGTTTTTT.

This sequence joins TRBV6-6 and TRBJ2-2, with unresolved D. Trimming left V 0 bases short and J 6 bases short, with 11 bases between. CDR1 is MNHNY, CDR2 SVGAGI, per germline (reference sequence). This CDR3 contains 15 residues. The CDR3 here is CASSYSNLQPGELFF. The DNA of the CDR3 is TGTGCCAGCAGTTACTCGAACTTGCAACCCGGGGAGCTGTTTTTT.

The CDR3 here is CASSYGQGPQETQYF. The CDR3 DNA reads TGTGCCAGCAGCTACGGACAGGGGCCCCAAGAGACCCAGTACTTC. The V gene is TRBV7-9, the J gene TRBJ2-5; 9 bases fit TRBD1. The CDR3 is 15 amino acids. Germline-derived CDR1 and CDR2 are SEHNR and FQNEAQ (reference sequence). The V segment lost 4 bases and the J segment 1 base; nucleotides outside the gene matches: 4. Combining the CDR3 with reference TRBV7-9 and TRBJ2-5 gives the whole variable domain DTGVSQNPRHKITKRGQNVTFRCDPISEHNRLYWYRQTLGQGPEFLTYFQNEAQLEKSRLLSDRFSAERPKGSFSTLEIQRTEQGDSAMYLCASSYGQGPQETQYFGPGTRLLVL.

As regards this clone: This specimen includes other DNA sequences encoding the same CDR3. V usage is TRBV4-3 and J usage is TRBJ2-7; D possibly corresponds to TRBD2 (7 bases). Germline CDR1 reads LGHNA; CDR2 reads YSLEER. Deletions cut 0 bases from V and 4 bases from J, with 13 bases between. The CDR3 extends over 15 amino acids. CDR3 residues: CASSQDRGAPYEQYF. The DNA of the CDR3 is TGCGCCAGCAGCCAAGATCGGGGGGCCCCGTACGAGCAGTACTTC.

V is TRBV7-9 and J is TRBJ1-2, with a weak D call TRBD1 (6 bases). In germline, CDR1 is SEHNR, CDR2 FQNEAQ (reference sequence). V was pared by 5 bases and J by 3 bases, with 19 bases between. CDR3 length equals 16 residues. Here the CDR3 DNA reads TGTGCCAGCAGCCCCAGTGTCGGGGGCGCCCACTATGGCTACACCTTC. Its translation is CASSPSVGGAHYGYTF.

About this clone: Other nucleotide sequences from this sample produce the same CDR3. The gene calls are TRBV5-1 and TRBJ2-1; D is tentatively TRBD1 or TRBD2 (5 bases each). The CDR3 is 15 residues long. V lost 0 bases, J lost 0 bases, and 7 bases lay in between. Germline V gene data show CDR1 as SGHRS and CDR2 as YFSETQ. Here the CDR3 reads CASSLEGSSYNEQFF. DNA of the CDR3: TGCGCCAGCAGCTTGGAGGGGAGCTCCTACAATGAGCAGTTCTTC.

The chain employs TRBV4-3 and TRBJ2-2, with D hard to call. Trimming removed 0 bases at V and 4 bases at J, with 15 bases between. Germline loops: CDR1 LGHNA, CDR2 YSLEER. CDR3 size: 17 residues. This CDR3 is CASSQDENGWGTGELFF. CDR3 DNA sequence: TGCGCCAGCAGCCAAGATGAGAACGGATGGGGCACCGGGGAGCTGTTTTTT.

The gene calls are TRBV27 and TRBJ2-7, with D perhaps matching TRBD1 (5 bases). Germline values: CDR1 MNHEY, CDR2 SMNVEV (reference sequence). The CDR3 spans 13 residues. Trimming cost V 3 bases and J 7 bases, with 13 bases left between them. The CDR3 DNA follows: TGTGCCAGCAGTTTCAGCAGGGTGGGGGAGCAGTACTTC. It yields the protein CASSFSRVGEQYF.

J is TRBJ2-1 and V is TRBV9; 11 bases agree with TRBD2. The CDR3 totals 15 residues. V was pared by 4 bases and J by 3 bases, with 3 bases of the junction left unmatched. Per germline, CDR1 SGDLS and CDR2 YYNGEE. In DNA, the CDR3 is TGTGCCAGCAGCCGTGGGACTAGCGGCTACAATGAGCAGTTCTTC. It translates to CASSRGTSGYNEQFF.

V gene TRBV2 combines with J gene TRBJ2-5; TRBD2 matches at 11 bases. After removal of 6 bases from V and 2 bases from J, the junction contained 11 bases not matched to a gene. The length of the CDR3 is 17 residues. Germline V lookup: CDR1 SNHLY, CDR2 FYNNEI. Here the CDR3 reads CASREMTSGVNQETQYF. The CDR3 bases are TGTGCCAGCAGAGAAATGACTAGCGGGGTTAATCAAGAGACCCAGTACTTC.

In DNA form, the CDR3 reads TGTGCCACCAGCGACTCCAGGGACGAGCAGTACTTC. Translation gives CATSDSRDEQYF. The J gene is TRBJ2-7, the V gene TRBV15, with D tentatively TRBD1 (5 bases). From germline, CDR1 is LNHNV and CDR2 YYDKDF (reference sequence). V lost 5 bases and J 5 bases, leaving 10 bases between the germline ends. The CDR3 runs to 12 residues.

The chain recombines TRBV4-1 with TRBJ1-2; D ambiguous. Germline-derived CDR1 and CDR2 are MGHRA and YSYEKL. Trimming shortened V by 2 bases and J by 3 bases, and 16 bases separated the two germline ends. The CDR3 runs to 16 residues. CDR3: CASSQSRPGLYYGYTF. The DNA of the CDR3 is TGCGCCAGCAGCCAATCCAGACCTGGCCTGTACTATGGCTACACCTTC.